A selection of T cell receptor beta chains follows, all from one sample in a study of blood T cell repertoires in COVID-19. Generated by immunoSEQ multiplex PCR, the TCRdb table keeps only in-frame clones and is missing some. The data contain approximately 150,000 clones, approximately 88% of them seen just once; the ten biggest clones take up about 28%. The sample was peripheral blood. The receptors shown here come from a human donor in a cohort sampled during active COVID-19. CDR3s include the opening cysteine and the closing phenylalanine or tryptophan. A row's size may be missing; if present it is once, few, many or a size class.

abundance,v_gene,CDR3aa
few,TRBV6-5,CASSSRSSGNTIYF
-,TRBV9,CASASGTGYYNSPLHF
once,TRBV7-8,CASSLDRVYDYGYTF
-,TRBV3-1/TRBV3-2,CASSQVVEGRGETQYF
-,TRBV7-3,CASSRLGGTSAEKLFF
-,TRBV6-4,CARKQGESPSLYEQYF
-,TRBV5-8,CASSLQGAEGQPQHF
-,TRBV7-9,CASSLVGPNYGYTF
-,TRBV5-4,CASSSWDRGRGYTF
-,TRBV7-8,CASSSAGQGLHTGELFF
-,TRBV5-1,CASSWDRDTEAFF
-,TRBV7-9,CASSSTDNLYEQYF
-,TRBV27,CASSPGLAGGPDTQYF
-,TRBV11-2,CASSLTQGGQPQHF
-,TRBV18,CASSPQQGDGYTF
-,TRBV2,CASTLQPLNTEAFF
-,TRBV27,CASSLMGGTEAFF
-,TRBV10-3,CATAGGSSDEQYF
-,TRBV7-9,CASSFRGAPYGYTF
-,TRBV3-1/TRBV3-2,CASSPRTSGGDVRPYNEQFF
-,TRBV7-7,CASSFEFGRQLNGYTF
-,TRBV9,CASSVGTSVQETQYF
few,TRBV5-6,CASSLGQGPYEQYF
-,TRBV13,CASSLGGRTGDNEQFF
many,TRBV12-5,CASGLQGNTEAFF
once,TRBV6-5,CASSYEAGGSYEQYF
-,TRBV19,CASSIHGGSYNTDTQYF
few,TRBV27,CASSITGREQYF
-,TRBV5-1,CASSPTSGGGETQYF
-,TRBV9,CASSVEGDTQYF
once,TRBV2,CASSEQLAGAGEQYF
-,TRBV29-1,CSVGGPEETQYF
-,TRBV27,CASSLFPGAASGGPTGGELFF
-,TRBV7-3,CASSSGLANEQFF
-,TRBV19,CASSTGGIVKAEAFF
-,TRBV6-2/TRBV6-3,CASSYSGRAYGYTF
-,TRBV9,CASSVDGLGGFGGYTF
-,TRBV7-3,CASSLRASTDTQYF
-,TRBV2,CASSPPGTDTQYF
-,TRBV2,CASRISGTANEKLFF
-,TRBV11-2,CASRFGHGSNSPLHF